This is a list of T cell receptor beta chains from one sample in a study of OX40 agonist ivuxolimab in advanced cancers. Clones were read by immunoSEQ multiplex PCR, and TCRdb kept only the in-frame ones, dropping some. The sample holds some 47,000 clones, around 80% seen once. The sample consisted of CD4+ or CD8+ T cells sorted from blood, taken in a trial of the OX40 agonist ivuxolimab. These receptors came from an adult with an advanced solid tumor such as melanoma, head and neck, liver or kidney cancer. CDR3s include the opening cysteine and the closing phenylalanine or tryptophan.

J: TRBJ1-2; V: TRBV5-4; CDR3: CASSQGYGYTF
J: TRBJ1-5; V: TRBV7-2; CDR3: CASSLVRGNQPQHF
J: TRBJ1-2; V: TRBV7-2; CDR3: CASSLGPGDYGYTF
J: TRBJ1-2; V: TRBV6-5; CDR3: CASSIQTGHYYGYTF
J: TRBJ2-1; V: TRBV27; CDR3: CASSLFSGASKGEQFF
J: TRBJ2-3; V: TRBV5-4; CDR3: CASSGRGGREDTQYF
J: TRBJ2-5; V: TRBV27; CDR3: CASSLSHQTVSEYF
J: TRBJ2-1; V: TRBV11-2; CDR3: CASSLLAGAYNEQFF
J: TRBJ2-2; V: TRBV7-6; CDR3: CASSASGRAVGELFF
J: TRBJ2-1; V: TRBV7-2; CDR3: CASSPKEIGTSGRNEQFF
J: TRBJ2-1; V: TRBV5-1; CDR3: CASSLGQGDFYNEQFF
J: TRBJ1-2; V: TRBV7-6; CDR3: CASSLDPAKGYTF
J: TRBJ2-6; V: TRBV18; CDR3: CASSPRGPTGANVLTF
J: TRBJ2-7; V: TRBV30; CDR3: CAWCPPETSGSYEQYF
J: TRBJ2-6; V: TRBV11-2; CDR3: CASSLGTGGSLFRANVLTF
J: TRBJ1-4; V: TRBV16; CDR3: CASRSERATNEKLFF
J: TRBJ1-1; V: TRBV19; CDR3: CASSDSMRTEAFF
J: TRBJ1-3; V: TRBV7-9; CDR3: CASSWSGQGLSGNTIYF
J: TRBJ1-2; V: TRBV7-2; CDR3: CASSPWEGGNNYGYTF
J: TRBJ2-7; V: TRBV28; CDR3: CASSPGTRPSYEQYF
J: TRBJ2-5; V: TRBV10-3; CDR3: CAISESSAGGPQETQYF
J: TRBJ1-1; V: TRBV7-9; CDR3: CASSLIVDTEAFF
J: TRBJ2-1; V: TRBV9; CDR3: CASSQPGDLSSYNEQFF
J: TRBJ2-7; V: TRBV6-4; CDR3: CASSDGQGGEQYF
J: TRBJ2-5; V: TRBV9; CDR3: CASSSGTGKTQYF
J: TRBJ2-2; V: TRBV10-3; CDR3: CAIRDIAGGRTGELFF
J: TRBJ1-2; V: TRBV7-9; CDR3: CASSYDTGGYTF
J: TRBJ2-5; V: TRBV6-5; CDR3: CASRHVAGDETQYF
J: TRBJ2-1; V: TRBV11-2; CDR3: CASSFDSSYNEQFF
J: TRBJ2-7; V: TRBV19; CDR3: CASSIQGARNEQYF
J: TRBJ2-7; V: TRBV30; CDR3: CAWSVGLVTAYEQYF
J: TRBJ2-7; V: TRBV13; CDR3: CASSSRGGRLGEQYF
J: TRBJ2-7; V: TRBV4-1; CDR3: CASSLRTGVEQYF
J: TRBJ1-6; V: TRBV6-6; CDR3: CASSKEGDNSPLHF
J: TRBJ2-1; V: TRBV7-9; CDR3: CASSLVGREQFF